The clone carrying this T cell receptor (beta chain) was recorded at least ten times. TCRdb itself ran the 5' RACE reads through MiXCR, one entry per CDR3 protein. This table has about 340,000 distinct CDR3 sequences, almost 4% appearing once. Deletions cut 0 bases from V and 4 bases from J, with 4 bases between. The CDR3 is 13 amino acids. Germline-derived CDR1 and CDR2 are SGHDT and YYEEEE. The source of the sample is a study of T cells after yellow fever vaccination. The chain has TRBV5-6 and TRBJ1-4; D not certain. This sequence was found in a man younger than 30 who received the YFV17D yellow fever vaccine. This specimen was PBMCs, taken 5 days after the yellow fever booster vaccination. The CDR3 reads CASSLGDNEKLFF. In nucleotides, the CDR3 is TGTGCCAGCAGCTTGGGGGATAATGAAAAACTGTTTTTT.